This TCR beta chain is from a study of monozygotic twins with inflammatory bowel disease. Study outcomes and limitations: Between concordant and discordant twins, repertoire similarity failed to differ, a result that limited power may explain.

Concerning this clonotype itself: What it binds is unknown.

TCRdb reprocessed the 5' RACE reads and stores each CDR3 protein as one record, lacking DNA. The sample data list some 450,000 distinct CDR3 sequences. CDR3 size: 14 residues. Germline V gene data show CDR1 as SGHTA and CDR2 as FQGNSA. The sample was blood. The chain has TRBV7-2 and TRBJ1-3. This receptor was obtained from a human donor with ulcerative colitis or Crohn's disease, or a healthy co-twin of an affected twin (not recorded which). The CDR3 sequence: CASSLVTAGNTIYF.